This T cell receptor (beta chain) is from a study of blood T cell repertoires in COVID-19. Sequencing was performed with immunoSEQ multiplex PCR; in TCRdb, only in-frame clones are kept and a portion is missing. The sample shows approximately 270,000 clones, 88% of them seen only once. This CDR3 has 16 residues. V was shortened by 0 bases and J by 0 bases, with 10 bases between the two germline ends. Germline loops: CDR1 MRHNA, CDR2 SNTAGT. The chain couples TRBV6-4 to TRBJ2-3; tentative D call: TRBD2 (6 bases). Sequenced: peripheral blood. This receptor was obtained from a woman aged 25 to 39 with COVID-19, enrolled during active disease. The CDR3, as DNA: TGTGCCAGCAGTGACTCCGCGGGGCCCAGCACAGATACGCAGTATTTT. Its protein is CASSDSAGPSTDTQYF.